Listed below are T cell receptor beta chains from one sample, sequenced in a study of blood T cell repertoires in COVID-19. Only in-frame clones appear in the TCRdb table, and some are missing; sequencing was by immunoSEQ multiplex PCR. The sample holds roughly 200,000 clones; around 89% are singletons and the top ten take about 4%. Sequenced sample: peripheral blood. These receptors were obtained from a woman in her 30s with acute or convalescent COVID-19. Both conserved end residues are part of each CDR3. The order of the fields is CDR3 DNA, CDR3 protein, D gene, clone size, V gene, J gene. The D gene is left open where the match is weak. The size entry is marked missing in some rows and otherwise reads once, few, many or a size class.

CDR3 DNA: TGTGCCAGCAGCTTGGTCGGGACAGTAAGAAACACCATATATTTT; CDR3 protein: CASSLVGTVRNTIYF; D gene: TRBD1; clone size: -; V gene: TRBV5-6; J gene: TRBJ1-3
CDR3 DNA: TGTGCCAGCAGCCCTTCCCCAGGGGTAGGTGGCTACACCTTC; CDR3 protein: CASSPSPGVGGYTF; D gene: -; clone size: -; V gene: TRBV7-2; J gene: TRBJ1-2
CDR3 DNA: TGTGCCAGCAGCCAAGATTGGGCGAGTGAGCAGTTCTTC; CDR3 protein: CASSQDWASEQFF; D gene: -; clone size: -; V gene: TRBV4-2; J gene: TRBJ2-1
CDR3 DNA: TGTGCCAGCAGCGTAGCTGTACACTCGGGGGCTGAAGCTTTCTTT; CDR3 protein: CASSVAVHSGAEAFF; D gene: -; clone size: -; V gene: TRBV9; J gene: TRBJ1-1
CDR3 DNA: TGTGCCAGCCGAAGGGACAGGCACACAGATACGCAGTATTTT; CDR3 protein: CASRRDRHTDTQYF; D gene: TRBD1; clone size: -; V gene: TRBV2; J gene: TRBJ2-3
CDR3 DNA: TGCGCCAGCAGCCCTCAGCGGGCTGGCGAAGATACGCAGTATTTT; CDR3 protein: CASSPQRAGEDTQYF; D gene: -; clone size: -; V gene: TRBV5-1; J gene: TRBJ2-3
CDR3 DNA: TGTGCCAGCAGTGAAAGGGGTAGGGACAGTCTATGGGGCTACACCTTC; CDR3 protein: CASSERGRDSLWGYTF; D gene: TRBD1; clone size: -; V gene: TRBV6-1; J gene: TRBJ1-2
CDR3 DNA: TGTGCCAGCAGTCAGGGCTTAGTAGGCGAGCAGTACTTC; CDR3 protein: CASSQGLVGEQYF; D gene: -; clone size: -; V gene: TRBV2; J gene: TRBJ2-7
CDR3 DNA: TGTGCCAGTAGTATGTCGCTAGCGGCCTACGAGCAGTACTTC; CDR3 protein: CASSMSLAAYEQYF; D gene: TRBD2; clone size: -; V gene: TRBV19; J gene: TRBJ2-7
CDR3 DNA: TGCGCCAGCAGCTTGGCCGGGTCTCCGCGGGATCTAGCGGGACTATACAATGAGCAGTTCTTC; CDR3 protein: CASSLAGSPRDLAGLYNEQFF; D gene: TRBD2; clone size: once; V gene: TRBV5-1; J gene: TRBJ2-1
CDR3 DNA: TGTGCCAGTAGTTCCCCCAGGAGGATTAATGAAAAACTGTTTTTT; CDR3 protein: CASSSPRRINEKLFF; D gene: -; clone size: -; V gene: TRBV19; J gene: TRBJ1-4
CDR3 DNA: TGTGCCAGCAGAGCGACCGGGACTTCTGGCCCAAAGATTTATGGCTACACCTTC; CDR3 protein: CASRATGTSGPKIYGYTF; D gene: -; clone size: -; V gene: TRBV27; J gene: TRBJ1-2
CDR3 DNA: TGTGCCAGCAGCGTACAGGGTTTGTTGTACGAGCAGTACTTC; CDR3 protein: CASSVQGLLYEQYF; D gene: -; clone size: -; V gene: TRBV11-3; J gene: TRBJ2-7
CDR3 DNA: TGTGCCAGCACGCACCTGGATAGGGCGGGTACGCAGTATTTT; CDR3 protein: CASTHLDRAGTQYF; D gene: -; clone size: -; V gene: TRBV28; J gene: TRBJ2-3
CDR3 DNA: TGTGCCAGCTCGGCAGACATCACTGAAGCTTTCTTT; CDR3 protein: CASSADITEAFF; D gene: -; clone size: -; V gene: TRBV2; J gene: TRBJ1-1
CDR3 DNA: TGCGCCAGCAGCCTCCCGATACTCTCTGGGGCCAACGTCCTGACTTTC; CDR3 protein: CASSLPILSGANVLTF; D gene: -; clone size: -; V gene: TRBV5-1; J gene: TRBJ2-6
CDR3 DNA: TGTGCCAGCAGCTCCGGGACTAGCGGGAGAGTTTTCTTC; CDR3 protein: CASSSGTSGRVFF; D gene: TRBD2; clone size: -; V gene: TRBV7-9; J gene: TRBJ2-1